One T cell receptor (beta chain) is described in this entry. Antigen unknown. The data were obtained in a study of CXCR3-negative and CXCR3-positive naive CD8 T cells. Study background: For each library, about 1.5 +/- 0.3 million TRB reads were obtained, approximately 140 million in total. Findings of the study overall: Memory CD8+ cells showed much lower diversity, while both naive subsets displayed comparably high diversity. Naive CXCR3-positive cells had TRB CDR3s more hydrophobic than those of CXCR3-negative naive cells.

Germline V gene lookup returns CDR1 KGHSH and CDR2 LQKENI. The CDR3 has 15 residues. Through 5' RACE with UMI labels, the TRB cDNA libraries were prepared. No DNA is given; TCRdb re-called the 5' RACE reads and lists each CDR3 protein once. This sample contains under 70,000 distinct CDR3 sequences. This sequence joins TRBV18 and TRBJ2-7; TCRdb picks TRBD2, but there is no DNA to check that call. The sample consisted of naive CXCR3+ CD8+ T cells from blood. Subset reported: CD45RO-CCR7+CD27+CD95- naive CD8+ T cells expressing CXCR3 (TNR3+). The receptor comes from a human donor in good health. Some clones in this sample may be carry-over from other donors' samples. The CDR3 loop is CASSPSGGPAYEQYF.